This T cell receptor (beta chain) was identified during a study of blood T cell repertoires in COVID-19. Study summary: Specimens from acute and convalescent COVID-19 originated in the United States, Italy and Spain.

In the study's own analysis: Estimates of nucleated cell counts were drawn from the amplification of reference gene primers. Repertoires were generated with immunoSEQ multiplex PCR, while TCRdb's copy carries only in-frame clones and drops some. Clonal size and the V and J genes are those of that table, whereas D and trimming came from the DNA. Of around 300,000 clones listed, roughly 90% were seen once; the top ten hold around 1.7%. This sequence originates from a woman between 18 and 29 years old with acute COVID-19. The sample taken for sequencing was PBMCs or T cells enriched from blood (not recorded which).

CDR3 amino acids: CASSQGGDYEQYF. CDR3 DNA: TGCGCCAGCAGCCAAGGGGGGGACTACGAGCAGTACTTC. The chain employs TRBV4-1 and TRBJ2-7; tentative D call: TRBD2 (6 bases). Trimming took 1 base from V and 3 from J, leaving 7 bases between them. Germline assignment: CDR1 MGHRA and CDR2 YSYEKL. There are 13 residues in the CDR3.